The 20 T cell receptor beta chains below come from one sample, sequenced in a study of cytomegalovirus exposure and HLA in healthy donors. PCR amplification relied on 60 Vbeta primers (plus 13 Jbeta primers). Only in-frame clones appear in the TCRdb table, and some are missing; sequencing was by immunoSEQ multiplex PCR. Found here are 270,000 or so clones, more than 80% of them singletons; the top ten hold less than 4%. Source material: PBMCs. All receptors derive from a man aged 40-49 years in good health and CMV-seropositive.

This clone has a handful of counts. CDR3: CASSLPGQGYNEQFF. The DNA for the CDR3 is TGTGCCAGCAGCCTCCCCGGACAGGGATACAATGAGCAGTTCTTC. The chain couples TRBV5-6 to TRBJ2-1, with 8 bases identical to TRBD1. Germline CDR1 and CDR2: SGHDT and YYEEEE. The CDR3 has 15 amino acids. The V and J ends lost 4 bases and 4 bases, in that order; junction bases with no gene match: 7. Looking up the rest from reference TRBV5-6 and TRBJ2-1 gives the full variable domain: DAGVTQSPTHLIKTRGQQVTLRCSPKSGHDTVSWYQQALGQGPQFIFQYYEEEERQRGNFPDRFSGHQFPNYSSELNVNALLLGDSALYLCASSLPGQGYNEQFFGPGTRLTVL.

The V and J genes are TRBV4-2 and TRBJ2-2; 16 nucleotides line up with TRBD2. CDR3 length: 19 residues. Germline CDR1 LGHNA, CDR2 YNFKEQ. Trimming took 4 bases from V and 3 from J; bases not matched to a gene: 8. The CDR3 nucleotides read TGTGCCAGCAGCCCGGGACTAGCGGGAGGGCCCTTGGACACCGGGGAGCTGTTTTTT. This encodes CASSPGLAGGPLDTGELFF.

The chain combines TRBV6-6 with TRBJ1-2; 9 bases align to TRBD1. The CDR3 has 14 amino acids. Germline V gives CDR1 MNHNY, CDR2 SVGAGI (reference sequence). The V and J ends lost 5 bases and 8 bases, in that order; junction bases with no gene match: 9. Written as DNA, the CDR3 is TGTGCCAGCAGTCCACTTACAGGGGGCGGCGGCTACACCTTC. Protein: CASSPLTGGGGYTF.

In nucleotides, the CDR3 is TGTGCCAGCAGCCGAGACAGGGTCTTCGACGAGCAGTACTTC. Translated, it gives CASSRDRVFDEQYF. V usage is TRBV11-2 and J usage is TRBJ2-7; 7 nucleotides align to TRBD1. Germline CDR1 is SGHAT and CDR2 is FQNNGV. V was pared by 5 bases and J by 5 bases, with 9 bases of the junction left unmatched. The CDR3 runs 14 residues.

The gene calls are TRBV28 and TRBJ2-5; D remains unclear. CDR1 is MDHEN and CDR2 is SYDVKM in the germline V gene. This CDR3 contains 12 residues. The V end was cut by 6 bases, the J end by 2 bases, with 7 bases between. The DNA for the CDR3 is TGTGCCAGCAGGTCCGAGCAAGAGACCCAGTACTTC. It encodes CASRSEQETQYF.

The chain is built from TRBV7-9 and TRBJ1-2; no clear D. There are 13 residues in the CDR3. Germline-derived CDR1 and CDR2 are SEHNR and FQNEAQ (reference sequence). V lost 1 base to trimming and J lost 4 bases, with 7 bases between them. The DNA for the CDR3 is TGTGCCAGCAGCTTAGATGCCAGCTATGGCTACACCTTC. Its protein product is CASSLDASYGYTF.

This sequence joins TRBV27 and TRBJ2-1; 7 nucleotides match TRBD1. Looked up from germline, CDR1 is MNHEY and CDR2 is SMNVEV (reference sequence). The CDR3 contains 15 residues. Unmatched junction bases numbered 8, after V lost 7 bases and J lost 2 bases. CDR3 sequence reads: CASKQGFGTYNEQFF. The CDR3 nucleotides are TGTGCCAGCAAACAGGGGTTTGGGACCTACAATGAGCAGTTCTTC.

With respect to this clone: A read error may account for a junction end that differs from germline. V is TRBV2 and J is TRBJ2-5; TRBD2 matches 7 bases. The CDR3 length is 13 residues. Germline V gene lookup returns CDR1 SNHLY and CDR2 FYNNEI. CDR3 region: CASTGDAGGRADF. CDR3 sequence (DNA): TGTGCCAGCACCGGTGATGCCGGGGGGAGGGCGGACTTC.

The chain uses TRBV7-9 and TRBJ2-2, with 7 bases matching TRBD2. CDR3 size: 17 residues. CDR1 and CDR2 from the germline V gene are SEHNR and FQNEAQ (reference sequence). The V gene end was trimmed by 5 bases and the J gene end by 3 bases; junction bases not matched to a gene: 12. CDR3 nucleotides: TGTGCCAGCAGCGGGAGGGTTGAGGGCACGGACACCGGGGAGCTGTTTTTT. Translating gives CASSGRVEGTDTGELFF.

CDR3 protein: CASSRGLAGHYNEQFF. DNA of the CDR3: TGTGCCAGCAGTCGCGGACTAGCGGGACACTACAATGAGCAGTTCTTC. The gene calls are TRBV28 and TRBJ2-1, with TRBD2 matching 12 bases. Germline loops: CDR1 MDHEN, CDR2 SYDVKM. The J segment lost 3 bases and the V segment lost 5 bases, leaving 5 bases of the junction unmatched. This CDR3 spans 16 amino acids.

The chain uses TRBV25-1 and TRBJ2-1, with D perhaps matching TRBD1 (6 bases). Trimming cost V 7 bases and J 8 bases, with 12 bases left between them. Per the germline V gene, CDR1 is MGHDK and CDR2 is SYGVNS. This CDR3 contains 12 residues. DNA for the CDR3: TGTGCCAGCAAACAGGGTTTCGATGAGCAGTTCTTC. Residues: CASKQGFDEQFF.

This clone is a singleton in its sample. The V and J genes are TRBV11-1 and TRBJ2-3, with TRBD2 matching over 7 bases. The CDR3 loop spans 14 amino acids. J lost 5 bases, V lost 5 bases, and 7 bases had no gene match. The V gene's germline CDR1 is SGHAT and CDR2 FQDESV (reference sequence). CDR3 region: CASSPGLEGDTQYF. As DNA, the CDR3 is TGTGCCAGCAGCCCCGGACTAGAGGGAGATACGCAGTATTTT.

The chain carries TRBV6-1 and TRBJ1-5; TRBD1 might be the D (5 bases). The germline gives CDR1 MNHNS, CDR2 SASEGT. This CDR3 is 14 amino acids long. Trimming took off 5 bases at V and 4 bases at J, with 12 bases between the two ends. The CDR3 loop is CASSLGGGNQPQHF. For the CDR3, the DNA is TGTGCCAGCAGTTTGGGGGGAGGAAATCAGCCCCAGCATTTT.

The chain employs TRBV7-9 and TRBJ2-1, with D tentatively TRBD1 (5 bases). CDR3 length: 17 amino acids. With 5 bases removed from V and 5 bases from J, the gap between germline ends came to 22 bases. The V gene's germline CDR1 is SEHNR and CDR2 FQNEAQ (reference sequence). CDR3 DNA sequence: TGTGCCAGCAGCCCACCCCTGTCCGGTAACAGGAACAATGAGCAGTTCTTC. Translation gives CASSPPLSGNRNNEQFF. Full variable domain (outside the CDR3, taken from reference TRBV7-9 and TRBJ2-1): DTGVSQNPRHKITKRGQNVTFRCDPISEHNRLYWYRQTLGQGPEFLTYFQNEAQLEKSRLLSDRFSAERPKGSFSTLEIQRTEQGDSAMYLCASSPPLSGNRNNEQFFGPGTRLTVL.

The chain links TRBV19 to TRBJ1-4; D possibly corresponds to TRBD1 (5 bases). V was shortened by 7 bases and J by 8 bases, with 17 bases between the two germline ends. Per the germline V gene, CDR1 is LNHDA and CDR2 is SQIVND (reference sequence). The CDR3 length is 14 residues. The CDR3 DNA sequence: TGTGCCAGTAATCCGGGGAGGGGAGACGAAAAACTGTTTTTT. It codes for CASNPGRGDEKLFF.

Only one count was recorded for this clone. The CDR3 DNA follows: TGTGCCAGCAGCGGAACAGGGGCCACTACGATGCAGTACTTC. Translated, it gives CASSGTGATTMQYF. V usage is TRBV5-4 and J usage is TRBJ2-7; TRBD1 matches at 7 bases. Losses at the gene ends were 4 bases for V and 9 bases for J; bases not matched to a gene: 13. CDR1 and CDR2 from the germline V gene are SGHNT and YYREEE (reference sequence). CDR3 length: 14 residues.

The V gene is TRBV6-6, the J gene TRBJ2-7; D not certain. Trimming removed 4 bases from V and 4 bases from J, with 5 bases in between. This CDR3 has 11 amino acids. Germline V CDR1 and CDR2: MNHNY, SVGAGI (reference sequence). CDR3 sequence (DNA): TGTGCCAGCAGTTCCTATTACGAGCAGTACTTC. It translates to CASSSYYEQYF.

The chain recombines TRBV19 with TRBJ1-5, with 7 bases identical to TRBD1. Losses at the gene ends were 4 bases for V and 1 base for J; bases not matched to a gene: 7. The germline V gene encodes CDR1 LNHDA and CDR2 SQIVND (reference sequence). The length of the CDR3 is 16 residues. As DNA, the CDR3 is TGTGCCAGTAGTAATTTCGGGGGACAGAGCAATCAGCCCCAGCATTTT. Amino acid sequence: CASSNFGGQSNQPQHF.

The CDR3 region has the DNA TGTGCCAGCAGCTTAGTTTCAGCAGGGGCAGATACGCAGTATTTT. Translating it yields CASSLVSAGADTQYF. The chain couples TRBV7-9 to TRBJ2-3; the D gene is possibly TRBD1 (6 bases). The V gene lost 1 base and the J gene lost 4 bases, with 12 bases spanning the gap. The CDR3 has 15 amino acids. Germline values: CDR1 SEHNR, CDR2 FQNEAQ (reference sequence).

This clone was counted once. The V call is TRBV4-3, the J call TRBJ1-2, with TRBD1 as a possible D gene (5 bases). V was clipped by 5 bases and J by 0 bases, with 16 bases between them. The germline V gene has CDR1 LGHNA and CDR2 YSLEER. This CDR3 is built from 16 residues. CDR3 amino acids: CASSSLDIQSNYGYTF. DNA of the CDR3: TGCGCCAGCAGCTCCCTGGACATCCAGTCTAACTATGGCTACACCTTC.